The clone carrying this T cell receptor (beta chain) was recorded a few times. There are 16 residues in the CDR3. V shed 4 bases and J 4 bases; nucleotides not matched to a gene: 6. Germline V gives CDR1 LGHDT, CDR2 YNNKEL (reference sequence). The sample comes from a study of human T cells and chemical hapten exposure. Time point specified: pre-sensitization, week 0. Specified treatment: therapeutic diphenylcyclopropenone sensitization with weekly scalp DPC. TCRdb independently ran MiXCR on the RACE reads; one entry per CDR3 protein. The sample holds roughly 380,000 distinct CDR3 sequences, 5.1% seen once.

V is TRBV3-1 and J is TRBJ2-3, with 12 positions matching TRBD2. The sequenced sample was whole blood, obtained in connection with sensitization to the hapten diphenylcyclopropenone (DPC). The receptor's source is a woman in her forties or fifties with alopecia areata. Some clones in this sample may be carry-over from other donors' samples. The CDR3 nucleotides read TGTGCCAGCAGCCGGACTAGCGGGGAAGGCTCAGATACGCAGTATTTT. Protein sequence: CASSRTSGEGSDTQYF.